Shown below are 30 T cell receptor beta chains from a single sample sequenced in a study of monozygotic twins with inflammatory bowel disease. Each CDR3 protein gets one entry in TCRdb, which reprocessed the 5' RACE reads and gives no DNA. The ten most abundant clones cover more than 2% of a sample with 350,000 to 500,000 distinct CDR3 sequences. The source material was blood. Source of these receptors: a human donor with ulcerative colitis or Crohn's disease, or a healthy co-twin of an affected twin (not recorded which).

This chain uses TRBV5-1 with TRBJ2-7; absent DNA, TCRdb's TRBD1 call cannot be checked. CDR1 and CDR2 from the germline V gene are SGHRS and YFSETQ. The CDR3 has 14 residues. The CDR3 here is CASSLGQGLYEQYF.

The CDR3 sequence is CASTRGPPGVSTEAFF. The chain employs TRBV6-1 and TRBJ1-1. The CDR3 is 16 amino acids. Germline V gene lookup returns CDR1 MNHNS and CDR2 SASEGT.

This chain uses TRBV7-2 with TRBJ2-7; lacking DNA, the TRBD2 call made by TCRdb goes unchecked. The germline V gene has CDR1 SGHTA and CDR2 FQGNSA. The CDR3 sequence is 15 residues long. CDR3: CASSLSQLSSREQYF.

The gene calls are TRBV12-3 or TRBV12-4 and TRBJ1-1. The CDR3 totals 11 residues. The CDR3: CATRGNGEAFF.

This chain links TRBV19 with TRBJ1-1; with no DNA, the TCRdb D assignment of TRBD1 cannot be verified. Germline CDR1 is LNHDA and CDR2 is SQIVND (reference sequence). This CDR3 region has 13 residues. The CDR3 spells CASSPRTETEAFF.

The V call is TRBV6-4, the J call TRBJ2-1; lacking DNA, the TRBD1 call made by TCRdb goes unchecked. The CDR3 is 14 residues long. The germline V gene has CDR1 MRHNA and CDR2 SNTAGT. This chain's CDR3 is CASSSGQGAYEQFF.

V gene TRBV6-1 combines with J gene TRBJ2-1. CDR1 is MNHNS, CDR2 SASEGT, per germline. The CDR3 totals 15 residues. The CDR3 sequence: CASSNRQISYNEQFF.

The chain combines TRBV18 with TRBJ2-1; TCRdb selects TRBD2, and the lack of DNA leaves this call unchecked. Germline CDR1 KGHSH, CDR2 LQKENI. This CDR3 spans 18 amino acids. CDR3 loop: CASSPIMSSGSARNEQFF.

The chain is built from TRBV7-2 and TRBJ2-7; the TCRdb call, TRBD1, lacks DNA for checking. Germline CDR1 and CDR2: SGHTA and FQGNSA. The CDR3 loop spans 14 amino acids. This CDR3 reads CASSAVTGGYEQYF.

This chain links TRBV7-9 with TRBJ2-5; TCRdb designates TRBD1, a call that cannot be tested without DNA. This CDR3 has 13 residues. Germline V gene sequence: CDR1 SEHNR, CDR2 FQNEAQ (reference sequence). CDR3 region: CASTQGPVGAQYF.

The CDR3 is CSVPRAGQETQYF. The chain links TRBV20-1 to TRBJ2-5; the D gene TCRdb calls, TRBD2, cannot be checked with no DNA. The germline gives CDR1 DFQATT, CDR2 SNEGSKA (reference sequence). This CDR3 is built from 13 residues.

This chain joins TRBV20-1 and TRBJ2-5; TCRdb names TRBD1, which stays unverified in the absence of DNA. The CDR3 is 12 amino acids. In germline, CDR1 is DFQATT, CDR2 SNEGSKA (reference sequence). CDR3 protein: CSAWQGPETQYF.

The chain couples TRBV12-3 or TRBV12-4 to TRBJ2-3; TCRdb selects TRBD2, and the lack of DNA leaves this call unchecked. The CDR3 is made up of 14 amino acids. The CDR3 loop is CASRPGLTTDTQYF.

V and J are TRBV20-1 and TRBJ2-3. The CDR3 is 13 amino acids. Germline-derived CDR1 and CDR2 are DFQATT and SNEGSKA (reference sequence). The CDR3: CSARPYSTDTQYF.

The chain is built from TRBV28 and TRBJ2-3; TCRdb's D gene call, TRBD2, goes unchecked for lack of DNA. This CDR3 is built from 14 residues. The germline CDR1 and CDR2 sequences are MDHEN and SYDVKM. CDR3 region: CASSWASSTDTQYF.

The V gene is TRBV7-8, the J gene TRBJ1-2. Germline CDR1 is SGHVS and CDR2 is FQNEAQ. The CDR3 has 13 residues. The CDR3 loop reads CASSLSGEEGYTF.

The rearrangement joins TRBV5-1 to TRBJ2-6. The CDR3 is made up of 15 amino acids. CDR1 SGHRS and CDR2 YFSETQ come from the germline V gene. CDR3 residues: CASSSGSSGANVLTF.

The J gene is TRBJ1-1, the V gene TRBV6-1. Germline values: CDR1 MNHNS, CDR2 SASEGT. The length of the CDR3 is 14 residues. CDR3 sequence reads: CASSLSVLNTEAFF.

The chain carries TRBV5-1 and TRBJ1-2; with no DNA, the TCRdb D assignment of TRBD1 cannot be verified. Germline V gene sequence: CDR1 SGHRS, CDR2 YFSETQ. The CDR3 is made up of 14 amino acids. The CDR3 sequence: CASSLDSVRFGYTF.

The rearrangement links TRBV6-1 to TRBJ1-2. Germline loops: CDR1 MNHNS, CDR2 SASEGT. This CDR3 spans 14 amino acids. This CDR3 is CASTNPPQGRGYTF.

The chain links TRBV7-2 to TRBJ1-1. CDR3 length equals 14 residues. Per germline, CDR1 SGHTA and CDR2 FQGNSA. This CDR3 is CASSVRAGSTEAFF.

The gene calls are TRBV9 and TRBJ1-3. From germline, CDR1 is SGDLS and CDR2 YYNGEE. This CDR3 has 13 residues. CDR3 sequence reads: CASSPPQGNTIYF. The variable domain in full, with the rest retrieved from reference TRBV9 and TRBJ1-3, is DSGVTQTPKHLITATGQRVTLRCSPRSGDLSVYWYQQSLDQGLQFLIQYYNGEERAKGNILERFSAQQFPDLHSELNLSSLELGDSALYFCASSPPQGNTIYFGEGSWLTVV.

CDR3 sequence reads: CASSVERVNTEAFF. The rearrangement uses TRBV7-8 and TRBJ1-1. The CDR3 spans 14 residues. The germline CDR1 and CDR2 sequences are SGHVS and FQNEAQ.

The gene calls are TRBV5-4 and TRBJ1-4; no DNA is available, so the TRBD1 call from TCRdb remains unchecked. Germline CDR1 and CDR2: SGHNT and YYREEE (reference sequence). The CDR3 is 15 residues long. Here the CDR3 reads CASSEKVPGEEKLFF.

The rearrangement uses TRBV29-1 and TRBJ2-2; the TRBD1 assignment by TCRdb is unverifiable without DNA. Germline V lookup: CDR1 SQVTM, CDR2 ANQGSEA. This CDR3 has 14 amino acids. The CDR3 sequence: CSARGQTNTGELFF.

The chain is built from TRBV7-6 and TRBJ1-1; TCRdb proposes TRBD1, but this gene call is untestable without DNA. CDR1 is SGHVS and CDR2 is FNYEAQ in the germline V gene. This CDR3 has 14 amino acids. The CDR3 spells CASSFATGSAEAFF.

The chain recombines TRBV24-1 with TRBJ1-2. The CDR3 extends over 13 amino acids. CDR1 KGHDR and CDR2 SFDVKD come from the germline V gene. This CDR3 reads CATSEGYDYGYTF.

This chain links TRBV20-1 with TRBJ1-1. CDR1 is DFQATT and CDR2 is SNEGSKA in the germline V gene (reference sequence). The CDR3 totals 13 residues. The CDR3 loop is CSAIRMMNTEAFF.

The genes are TRBV21-1 and TRBJ2-7; the TCRdb call, TRBD1, lacks DNA for checking. TRBV21-1 is a documented pseudogene. CDR3 length: 16 amino acids. CDR3: CASTKTGQGISYEQYF.

The V gene is TRBV3-1, the J gene TRBJ1-2. The CDR3 runs 12 residues. Germline V gene lookup returns CDR1 LGHDT and CDR2 YNNKEL (reference sequence). CDR3 loop: CASSQGTYGYTF.